This T cell receptor beta chain was found in a study of cytomegalovirus exposure and HLA in healthy donors. Whole-study results and caveats: Later analysis showed most CMV-associated TCR beta chains appearing HLA-restricted.

About this clone itself: What it recognizes is unknown.

Vbeta (60) and Jbeta (13) primers were used in the PCR. The repertoire was sequenced with immunoSEQ multiplex PCR; TCRdb's copy has only in-frame clones and lacks some. The sample lists about 160,000 clones, 70% to 80% occurring once. As for the donors, each was a healthy bone marrow donor. Sequencing was done on a sample of PBMCs. This TCR came from a man under 40 in good health and CMV-seropositive.

Here the CDR3 DNA reads TGTGCCAGCAGTTCTACCGGGACAGGAGACTTCGAGCAGTACTTC. Its protein is CASSSTGTGDFEQYF. This chain connects TRBV28 to TRBJ2-7, with 8 positions matching TRBD1. The CDR3 has 15 residues. Germline CDR1 and CDR2: MDHEN and SYDVKM. Trimming at V came to 4 bases and at J to 6 bases, leaving 11 bases not matched to a gene.